The T cell receptor (beta chain) described here comes from a study of human T cells and chemical hapten exposure. Regarding the study as a whole: Donors had alopecia, so their immune response may differ from healthy people's. Sensitizing with DPC caused no change in TCRs above 1 in 1000 frequency.

In TCRdb, the RACE reads were re-called with MiXCR into one record per CDR3 protein. The sample has a few hundred thousand distinct CDR3 sequences; about 6.3% are singletons. The CDR3 totals 17 residues. The V and J ends lost 1 base and 1 base respectively, with 16 bases between them. Germline CDR1 is DFQATT and CDR2 is SNEGSKA (reference sequence). As to this clonotype: Its antigen remains unidentified.

As to time point: patch test 2, 6 weeks after DPC sensitization. As for treatment: therapeutic diphenylcyclopropenone sensitization with weekly scalp DPC. This chain uses TRBV20-1 with TRBJ2-2; D unclear. The source is a woman aged 18-29 years with alopecia areata. Some clones in this sample may be carry-over from other donors' samples. The sample consisted of whole blood, taken in connection with sensitization to the hapten diphenylcyclopropenone (DPC). The CDR3 sequence is CSARAVHNPRNTGELFF. The CDR3, as DNA: TGCAGTGCTAGAGCTGTCCATAACCCCCGGAACACCGGGGAGCTGTTTTTT.